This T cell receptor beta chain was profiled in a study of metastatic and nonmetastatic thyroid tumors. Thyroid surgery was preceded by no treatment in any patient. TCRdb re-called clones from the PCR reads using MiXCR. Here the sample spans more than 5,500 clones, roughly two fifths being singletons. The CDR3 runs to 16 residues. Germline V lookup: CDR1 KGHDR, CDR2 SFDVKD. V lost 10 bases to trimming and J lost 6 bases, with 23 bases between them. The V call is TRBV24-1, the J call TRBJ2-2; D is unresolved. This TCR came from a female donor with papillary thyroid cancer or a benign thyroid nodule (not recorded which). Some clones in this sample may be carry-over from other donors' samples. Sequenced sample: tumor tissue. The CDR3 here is CATSYPRTVLAGELFF. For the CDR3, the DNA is TGTGCCACAAGTTACCCTCGGACGGTCCTGGCCGGGGAGCTGTTTTTT.